The 5 T cell receptor beta chains given below trace back to one sample, sequenced in a study of shared clonotypes between healthy human individuals. Sequencing was performed with immunoSEQ multiplex PCR; in TCRdb, only in-frame clones are kept and a portion is missing. The sample yields around 530,000 clones, around 78% seen once. Sequencing was carried out using PBMCs. These receptor sequences come from a middle-aged woman in good health. Some clones in this sample may be carry-over from other donors' samples.

The chain is built from TRBV10-3 and TRBJ2-7; D is possibly TRBD1 or TRBD2 (5 bases each). This CDR3 has 13 amino acids. Between the trimmed V and J ends, which lost 7 bases and 1 base, there was a span of 11 bases. Per germline, CDR1 ENHRY and CDR2 SYGVKD. CDR3 sequence reads: CAINRDESYEQYF. The CDR3 DNA reads as TGTGCCATCAATCGGGACGAATCCTACGAGCAGTACTTC.

CDR3 DNA: TGTGCCTGGAGTGGGCCTTATAGCAATCAGCCCCAGCATTTT. Translation gives CAWSGPYSNQPQHF. The chain joins TRBV30 to TRBJ1-5; D unresolved. The CDR3 runs to 14 residues. Trimming stripped 1 base from V and 0 bases from J, with 7 bases between. The germline CDR1 and CDR2 sequences are GTSNPN and SVGIG (reference sequence).

This sequence joins TRBV28 and TRBJ1-2; D ambiguous. The germline V gene encodes CDR1 MDHEN and CDR2 SYDVKM. The CDR3 contains 13 residues. V was pared by 6 bases and J by 5 bases, with 13 bases between. The CDR3 sequence is CASRSPGVYGYTF. The CDR3 bases are TGTGCCAGCAGAAGTCCTGGGGTGTATGGCTACACCTTC.

V and J are TRBV6-5 and TRBJ2-4; D might be TRBD1 or TRBD2, each matching 5 bases. With 8 bases removed from V and 6 bases from J, the gap between germline ends came to 17 bases. CDR3 size: 14 residues. The germline V gene encodes CDR1 MNHEY and CDR2 SVGAGI. CDR3 nucleotides: TGTGCCAGCGGGTTCGGGACGGAAGCAAACATTCAGTACTTC. It specifies CASGFGTEANIQYF.

The chain has TRBV9 and TRBJ2-5; the match to TRBD2 covers 8 bases. CDR1 and CDR2 (germline): SGDLS, YYNGEE. V lost 0 bases and J lost 5; bases outside the gene matches: 12. CDR3 size: 17 residues. CDR3 sequence: CASSVGPVGRAGETQYF. The CDR3 region has the DNA TGTGCCAGCAGCGTAGGTCCTGTCGGGAGGGCCGGGGAGACCCAGTACTTC. The full variable domain, in which reference TRBV9 and TRBJ2-5 provide the parts outside the CDR3, is DSGVTQTPKHLITATGQRVTLRCSPRSGDLSVYWYQQSLDQGLQFLIQYYNGEERAKGNILERFSAQQFPDLHSELNLSSLELGDSALYFCASSVGPVGRAGETQYFGPGTRLLVL.